This TCR beta chain originates from a study of technical replicates of blood from several donors. The CDR3 spans 17 residues. Between the trimmed V and J ends, which lost 4 bases and 2 bases, there was a span of 17 bases. Germline CDR1 is LNHDA and CDR2 is SQIVND (reference sequence). Clones were read by immunoSEQ multiplex PCR, and TCRdb kept only the in-frame ones, dropping some. There are around 100,000 clones in the sample; approximately 94% occur only once, and approximately 0.33% lies in the top ten. Specimen: T cells isolated from PBMCs. This clonotype originated in a human donor in good health. V gene TRBV19 combines with J gene TRBJ2-2; TRBD1 is a possible D gene (5 bases). CDR3 protein: CASSTLKTTVNTGELFF. CDR3 nucleotide sequence: TGTGCCAGTAGTACCCTAAAGACGACAGTTAACACCGGGGAGCTGTTTTTT.